This TCR beta chain came from a study of response to subunit inactivated influenza vaccine. Study observations and caveats: With each seasonal influenza vaccination, the authors suggested, few new T cells are recruited.

This clonotype was counted between two and nine times. What it binds is not known. One entry per CDR3 protein, called by TCRdb with MiXCR from the RT-PCR reads. The sample shows 530,000 or so distinct CDR3 sequences, 12% to 15% of them seen only once. Germline trimming cut 0 bases from V and 5 bases from J; bases unmatched to any gene: 7. CDR1 SGHVS and CDR2 FQNEAQ come from the germline V gene. The CDR3 contains 16 residues. This sequence originates from a man aged 50-60 years who received an inactivated influenza vaccine. The chain combines TRBV7-8 with TRBJ2-5; TRBD1 aligns across 9 bases. The sequencing here drew on PBMCs from blood, taken approximately 12 days after vaccination. This CDR3 reads CASSLADRGKRETQYF. CDR3 nucleotide sequence: TGTGCCAGCAGCTTAGCGGACAGGGGTAAAAGGGAGACCCAGTACTTC. The complete variable domain, with remaining parts taken from reference TRBV7-8 and TRBJ2-5, reads GAGVSQSPRYKVAKRGQDVALRCDPISGHVSLFWYQQALGQGPEFLTYFQNEAQLDKSGLPSDRFFAERPEGSVSTLKIQRTQQEDSAVYLCASSLADRGKRETQYFGPGTRLLVL.